This T cell receptor beta chain emerged from a study of shared clonotypes between healthy human individuals. Germline CDR1 MDHEN, CDR2 SYDVKM. This CDR3 spans 15 amino acids. The ends were cut back, 6 bases at V and 7 bases at J, with 19 bases in the middle. Data came from immunoSEQ multiplex PCR; TCRdb stores just in-frame clones and leaves some out. The data contain fewer than 1.6 million clones, 98% of them seen just once; the ten biggest clones take up about 0.4%. This sequence originates from a man in his thirties or forties in good health. The chain couples TRBV28 to TRBJ2-1, with no clear D. Sequencing was done on a sample of naive CD4+ T cells sorted from blood. Subset denoted: CD45RA+ positively selected. The DNA of the CDR3 is TGTGCCAGCAGACCCTCGGCACTTCCTAGGAATGAGCAGTTCTTC. This sequence encodes CASRPSALPRNEQFF.